Listed below are T cell receptor beta chains from one sample, sequenced in a study of shared clonotypes between healthy human individuals. Clones were sequenced by immunoSEQ multiplex PCR, and TCRdb holds only the in-frame ones, with some missing. The data contain fewer than 850,000 clones, just over 95% of them singletons. The sample comprised naive CD8+ T cells sorted from blood. The receptor set was obtained from a man aged 25 to 40 in good health. CDR3s include the opening cysteine and the closing phenylalanine or tryptophan. The D gene is left open where the match is weak. Expanded clones get a size class; other rows say once, few or many, or leave the size out.

j_gene: TRBJ2-1
abundance: NA
d_gene: NA
v_gene: TRBV9
CDR3nt: TGTGCCAGCAGCCAACAGGGACCGCCCTACAATGAGCAGTTCTTC
CDR3aa: CASSQQGPPYNEQFF

j_gene: TRBJ2-7
abundance: once
d_gene: TRBD1
v_gene: TRBV28
CDR3nt: TGTGCCAGCACCACGGCGTGGACAGGGAACTACGAGCAGTACTTC
CDR3aa: CASTTAWTGNYEQYF

j_gene: TRBJ1-1
abundance: NA
d_gene: NA
v_gene: TRBV28
CDR3nt: TGTGCCAGCACCCGGAACACTGAAGCTTTCTTT
CDR3aa: CASTRNTEAFF

j_gene: TRBJ1-5
abundance: NA
d_gene: NA
v_gene: TRBV5-1
CDR3nt: TGCGCCAGCCCCTGGGAGGGGAATCGCAATCAGCCCCAGCATTTT
CDR3aa: CASPWEGNRNQPQHF

j_gene: TRBJ1-4
abundance: NA
d_gene: TRBD1
v_gene: TRBV29-1
CDR3nt: TGCAGCGCTAGACAGGGAACGACTAATGAAAAACTGTTTTTT
CDR3aa: CSARQGTTNEKLFF

j_gene: TRBJ1-5
abundance: NA
d_gene: NA
v_gene: TRBV15
CDR3nt: TGTGCCACCAGCAGAGAATCACAGGGCTATCAGCCCCAGCATTTT
CDR3aa: CATSRESQGYQPQHF

j_gene: TRBJ2-2
abundance: NA
d_gene: NA
v_gene: TRBV27
CDR3nt: TGTGCCAGCAGTTGGGGGCAAAACACCGGGGAGCTGTTTTTT
CDR3aa: CASSWGQNTGELFF

j_gene: TRBJ2-2
abundance: NA
d_gene: TRBD2
v_gene: TRBV9
CDR3nt: TGTGCCAGCAGCGTAGCTTTGGGCGGGAGGGACACCGGGGAGCTGTTTTTT
CDR3aa: CASSVALGGRDTGELFF

j_gene: TRBJ2-2
abundance: NA
d_gene: TRBD2
v_gene: TRBV5-1
CDR3nt: TGCGCCAGCGGACCGGGACTAGCGGGAATGACCGGGGAGCTGTTTTTT
CDR3aa: CASGPGLAGMTGELFF

j_gene: TRBJ2-5
abundance: few
d_gene: NA
v_gene: TRBV11-2
CDR3nt: TGTGCCAGCAGACATGAACATCCAACCCAGTACTTC
CDR3aa: CASRHEHPTQYF